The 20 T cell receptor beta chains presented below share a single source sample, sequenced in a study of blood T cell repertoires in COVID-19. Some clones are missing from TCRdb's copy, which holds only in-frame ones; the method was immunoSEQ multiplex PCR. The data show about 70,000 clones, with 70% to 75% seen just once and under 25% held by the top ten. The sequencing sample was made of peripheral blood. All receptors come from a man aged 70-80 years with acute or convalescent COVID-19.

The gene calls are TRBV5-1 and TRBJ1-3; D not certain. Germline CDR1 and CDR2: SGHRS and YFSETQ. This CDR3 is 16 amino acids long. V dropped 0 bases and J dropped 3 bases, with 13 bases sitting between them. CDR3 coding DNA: TGCGCCAGCAGCTTGGCTGGCATCGAGGGTGGAAACACCATATATTTT. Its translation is CASSLAGIEGGNTIYF.

Here the CDR3 reads CASRPSGSVHNEQFF. For the CDR3, the DNA is TGTGCCAGCAGACCAAGCGGGTCGGTCCACAATGAGCAGTTCTTC. The rearrangement links TRBV6-4 to TRBJ2-1, with D perhaps TRBD2 (6 bases). The germline V gene encodes CDR1 MRHNA and CDR2 SNTAGT. This CDR3 contains 15 residues. V was shortened by 6 bases and J by 5 bases, with 17 bases between the two germline ends.

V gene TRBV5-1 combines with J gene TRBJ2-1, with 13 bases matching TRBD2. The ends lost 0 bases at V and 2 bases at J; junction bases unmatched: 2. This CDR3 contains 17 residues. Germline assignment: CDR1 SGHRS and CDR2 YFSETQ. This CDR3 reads CASSLGLAGGTYNEQFF. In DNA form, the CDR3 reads TGCGCCAGCAGCTTGGGACTAGCGGGGGGAACCTACAATGAGCAGTTCTTC.

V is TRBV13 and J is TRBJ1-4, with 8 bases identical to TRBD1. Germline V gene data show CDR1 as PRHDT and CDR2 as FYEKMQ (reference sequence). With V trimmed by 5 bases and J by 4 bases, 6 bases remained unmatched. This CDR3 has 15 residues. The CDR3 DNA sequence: TGTGCCAGCAGCGCGCGGACAGGGCTTAATGAAAAACTGTTTTTT. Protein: CASSARTGLNEKLFF.

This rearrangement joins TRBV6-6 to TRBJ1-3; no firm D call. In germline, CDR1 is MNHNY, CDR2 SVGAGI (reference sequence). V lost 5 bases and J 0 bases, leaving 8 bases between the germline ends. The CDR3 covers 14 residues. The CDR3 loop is CASSPGISGNTIYF. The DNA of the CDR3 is TGTGCCAGCAGTCCCGGGATCTCTGGAAACACCATATATTTT.

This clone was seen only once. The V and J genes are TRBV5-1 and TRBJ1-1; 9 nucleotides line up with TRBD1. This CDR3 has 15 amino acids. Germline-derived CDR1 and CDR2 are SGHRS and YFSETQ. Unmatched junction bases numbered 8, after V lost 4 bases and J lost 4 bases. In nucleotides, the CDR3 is TGCGCCAGCAGCGGCGGACAGGGGAGCACCACTGAAGCTTTCTTT. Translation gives CASSGGQGSTTEAFF.

In DNA form, the CDR3 reads TGTGCCAGCAGCCGCCTACGGGGGGCCGCCTACGAGCAGTACTTC. Residues: CASSRLRGAAYEQYF. J is TRBJ2-7 and V is TRBV14; D possibly corresponds to TRBD2 (7 bases). V was shortened by 4 bases and J by 2 bases, with 15 bases between the two germline ends. There are 15 residues in the CDR3. The germline V gene encodes CDR1 SGHDN and CDR2 FVKESK.

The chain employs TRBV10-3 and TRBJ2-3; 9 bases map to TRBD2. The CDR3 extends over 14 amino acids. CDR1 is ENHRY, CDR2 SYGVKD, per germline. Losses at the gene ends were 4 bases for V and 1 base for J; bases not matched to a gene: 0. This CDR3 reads CAISGLAGTDTQYF. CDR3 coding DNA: TGTGCCATCAGTGGACTAGCGGGCACAGATACGCAGTATTTT.

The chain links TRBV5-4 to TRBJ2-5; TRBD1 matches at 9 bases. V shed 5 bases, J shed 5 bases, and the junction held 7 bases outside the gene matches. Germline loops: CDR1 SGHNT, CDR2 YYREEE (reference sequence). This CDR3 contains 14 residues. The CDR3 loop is CASRKQGAWETQYF. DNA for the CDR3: TGTGCCAGCAGGAAACAGGGGGCATGGGAGACCCAGTACTTC.

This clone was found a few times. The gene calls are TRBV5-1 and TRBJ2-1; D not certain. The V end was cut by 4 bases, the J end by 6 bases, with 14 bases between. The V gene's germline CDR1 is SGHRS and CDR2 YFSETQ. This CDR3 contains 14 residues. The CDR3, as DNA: TGCGCCAGCAGCCCCTGGGCTTCAGGCAATGAGCAGTTCTTC. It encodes CASSPWASGNEQFF.

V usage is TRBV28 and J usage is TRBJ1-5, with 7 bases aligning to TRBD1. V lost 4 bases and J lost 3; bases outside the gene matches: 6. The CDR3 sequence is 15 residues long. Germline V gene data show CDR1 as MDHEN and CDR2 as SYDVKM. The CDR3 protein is CASSSRQGHNQPQHF. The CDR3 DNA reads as TGTGCCAGCAGTTCTAGACAGGGCCACAATCAGCCCCAGCATTTT.

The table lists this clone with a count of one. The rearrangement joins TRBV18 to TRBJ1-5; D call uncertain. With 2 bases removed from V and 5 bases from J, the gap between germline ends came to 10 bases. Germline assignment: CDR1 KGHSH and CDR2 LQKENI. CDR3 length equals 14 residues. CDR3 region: CASSPEQNYQPQHF. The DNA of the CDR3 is TGTGCCAGCTCACCAGAACAGAATTATCAGCCCCAGCATTTT.

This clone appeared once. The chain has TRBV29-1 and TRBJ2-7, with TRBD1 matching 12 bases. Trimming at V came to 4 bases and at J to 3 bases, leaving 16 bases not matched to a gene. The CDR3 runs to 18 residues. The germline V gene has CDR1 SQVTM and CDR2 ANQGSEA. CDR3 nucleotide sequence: TGCAGCGTTGCCGGTGGGTTACCCGGGACAGGGGGCAACTACGAGCAGTACTTC. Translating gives CSVAGGLPGTGGNYEQYF.

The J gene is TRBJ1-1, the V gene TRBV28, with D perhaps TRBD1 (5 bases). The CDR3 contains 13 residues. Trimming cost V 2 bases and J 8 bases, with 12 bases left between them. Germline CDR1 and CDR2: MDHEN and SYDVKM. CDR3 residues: CASSLNQGPEAFF. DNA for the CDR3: TGTGCCAGCAGTTTAAATCAGGGCCCAGAAGCTTTCTTT. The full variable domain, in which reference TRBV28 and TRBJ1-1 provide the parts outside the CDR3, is DVKVTQSSRYLVKRTGEKVFLECVQDMDHENMFWYRQDPGLGLRLIYFSYDVKMKEKGDIPEGYSVSREKKERFSLILESASTNQTSMYLCASSLNQGPEAFFGQGTRLTVV.

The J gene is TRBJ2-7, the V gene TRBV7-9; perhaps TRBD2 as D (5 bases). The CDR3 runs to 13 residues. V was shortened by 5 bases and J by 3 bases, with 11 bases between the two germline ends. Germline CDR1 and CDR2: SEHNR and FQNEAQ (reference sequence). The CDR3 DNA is TGTGCCAGCAGCCAGTCGGCGGGCTACGAGCAGTACTTC. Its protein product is CASSQSAGYEQYF.

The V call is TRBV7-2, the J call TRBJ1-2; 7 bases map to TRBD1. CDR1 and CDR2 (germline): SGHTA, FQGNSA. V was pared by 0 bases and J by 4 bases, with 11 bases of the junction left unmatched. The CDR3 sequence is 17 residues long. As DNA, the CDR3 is TGTGCCAGCAGCTTAGCGACAGGGATAGGGTTTGTCTATGGCTACACCTTC. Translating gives CASSLATGIGFVYGYTF.

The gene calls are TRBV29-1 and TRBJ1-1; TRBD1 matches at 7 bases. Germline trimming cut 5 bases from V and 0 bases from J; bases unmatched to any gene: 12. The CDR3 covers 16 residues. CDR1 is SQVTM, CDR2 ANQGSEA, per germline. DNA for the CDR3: TGCAGCGTTCAGGGGACAGCCAGGGGCATGAACACTGAAGCTTTCTTT. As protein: CSVQGTARGMNTEAFF.

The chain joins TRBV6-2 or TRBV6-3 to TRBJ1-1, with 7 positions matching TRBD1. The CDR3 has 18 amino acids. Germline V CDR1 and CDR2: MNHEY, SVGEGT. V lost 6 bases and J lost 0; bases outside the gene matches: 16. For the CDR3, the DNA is TGTGCCAGCAGCCACCGGTTGACAGGGAGAGGGATGAACACTGAAGCTTTCTTT. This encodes CASSHRLTGRGMNTEAFF.

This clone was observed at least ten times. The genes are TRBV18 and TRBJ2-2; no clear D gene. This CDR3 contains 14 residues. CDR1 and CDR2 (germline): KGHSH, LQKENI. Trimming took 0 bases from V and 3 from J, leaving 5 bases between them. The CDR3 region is CASSPPIHTGELFF. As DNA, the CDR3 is TGTGCCAGCTCACCACCTATCCACACCGGGGAGCTGTTTTTT.

The CDR3 loop is CASSQQGGLYEQYF. As DNA, the CDR3 is TGTGCCAGCAGCCAACAGGGCGGACTCTACGAGCAGTACTTC. The genes are TRBV7-9 and TRBJ2-7, with TRBD1 as a possible D gene (6 bases). CDR1 SEHNR and CDR2 FQNEAQ come from the germline V gene (reference sequence). The V end was cut by 5 bases, the J end by 3 bases, with 14 bases between. The CDR3 consists of 14 residues.